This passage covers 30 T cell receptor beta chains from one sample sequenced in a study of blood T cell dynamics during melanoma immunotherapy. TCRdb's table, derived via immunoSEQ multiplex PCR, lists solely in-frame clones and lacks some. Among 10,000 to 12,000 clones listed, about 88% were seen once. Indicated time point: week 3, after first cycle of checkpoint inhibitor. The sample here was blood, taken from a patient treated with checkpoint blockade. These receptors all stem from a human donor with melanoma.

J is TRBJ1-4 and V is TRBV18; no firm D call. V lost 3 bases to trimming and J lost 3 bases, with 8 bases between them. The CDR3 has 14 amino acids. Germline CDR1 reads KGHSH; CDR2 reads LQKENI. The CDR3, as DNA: TGTGCCAGCTCACCGCCGGGTCCTAATGAAAAACTGTTTTTT. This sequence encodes CASSPPGPNEKLFF. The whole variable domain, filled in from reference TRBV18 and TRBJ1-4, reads NAGVMQNPRHLVRRRGQEARLRCSPMKGHSHVYWYRQLPEEGLKFMVYLQKENIIDESGMPKERFSAEFPKEGPSILRIQQVVRGDSAAYFCASSPPGPNEKLFFGSGTQLSVL.

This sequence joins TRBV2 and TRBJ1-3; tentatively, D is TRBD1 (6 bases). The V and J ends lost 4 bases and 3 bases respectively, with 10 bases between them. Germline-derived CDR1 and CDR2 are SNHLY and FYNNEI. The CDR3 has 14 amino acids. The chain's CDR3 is CASSGTVRGNTIYF. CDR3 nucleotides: TGTGCCAGCAGTGGGACAGTTCGTGGAAACACCATATATTTT. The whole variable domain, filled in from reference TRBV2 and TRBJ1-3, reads EPEVTQTPSHQVTQMGQEVILRCVPISNHLYFYWYRQILGQKVEFLVSFYNNEISEKSEIFDDQFSVERPDGSNFTLKIRSTKLEDSAMYFCASSGTVRGNTIYFGEGSWLTVV.

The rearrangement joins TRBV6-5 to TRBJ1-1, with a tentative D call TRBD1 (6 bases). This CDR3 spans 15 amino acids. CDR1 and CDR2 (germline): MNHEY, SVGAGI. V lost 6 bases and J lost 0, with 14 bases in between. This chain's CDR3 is CASSSTGIVNTEAFF. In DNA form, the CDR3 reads TGTGCCAGCAGCTCAACAGGGATCGTGAACACTGAAGCTTTCTTT.

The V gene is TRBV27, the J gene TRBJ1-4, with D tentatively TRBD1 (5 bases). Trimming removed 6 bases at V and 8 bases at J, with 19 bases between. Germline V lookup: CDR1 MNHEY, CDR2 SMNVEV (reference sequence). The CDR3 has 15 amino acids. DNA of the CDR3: TGTGCCAGCAGCCTCTTCCAGGGCAAAGACGAAAAACTGTTTTTT. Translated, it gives CASSLFQGKDEKLFF.

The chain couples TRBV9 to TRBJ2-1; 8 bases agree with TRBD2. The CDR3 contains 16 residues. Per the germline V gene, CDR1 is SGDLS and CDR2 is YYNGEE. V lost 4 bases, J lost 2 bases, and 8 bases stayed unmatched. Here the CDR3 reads CASSLSGGQTYNEQFF. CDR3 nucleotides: TGTGCCAGCAGCTTGAGCGGGGGCCAAACCTACAATGAGCAGTTCTTC.

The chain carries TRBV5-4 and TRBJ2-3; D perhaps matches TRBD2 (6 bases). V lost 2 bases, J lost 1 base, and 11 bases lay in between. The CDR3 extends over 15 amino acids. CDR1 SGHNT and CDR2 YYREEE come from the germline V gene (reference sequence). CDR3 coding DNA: TGTGCCAGCAGCTTCGGGGGAGTTGGCACAGATACGCAGTATTTT. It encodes CASSFGGVGTDTQYF.

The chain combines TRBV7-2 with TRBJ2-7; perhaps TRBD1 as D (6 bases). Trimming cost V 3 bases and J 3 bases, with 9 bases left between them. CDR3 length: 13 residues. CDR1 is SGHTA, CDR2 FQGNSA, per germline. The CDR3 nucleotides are TGTGCCAGCAGCTTCTACAGGGACTACGAGCAGTACTTC. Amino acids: CASSFYRDYEQYF.

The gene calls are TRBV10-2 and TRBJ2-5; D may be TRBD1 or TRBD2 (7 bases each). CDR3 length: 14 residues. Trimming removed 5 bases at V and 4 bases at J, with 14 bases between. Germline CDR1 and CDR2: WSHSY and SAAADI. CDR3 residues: CASSSPGGGETQYF. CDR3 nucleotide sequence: TGCGCCAGCAGTTCTCCAGGGGGGGGAGAGACCCAGTACTTC.

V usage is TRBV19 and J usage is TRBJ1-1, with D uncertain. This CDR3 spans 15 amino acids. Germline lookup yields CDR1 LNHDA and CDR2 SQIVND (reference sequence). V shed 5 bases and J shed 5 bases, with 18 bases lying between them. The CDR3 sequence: CASSGSSTARTEAFF. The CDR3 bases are TGTGCCAGTAGTGGTTCCTCGACGGCACGGACTGAAGCTTTCTTT.

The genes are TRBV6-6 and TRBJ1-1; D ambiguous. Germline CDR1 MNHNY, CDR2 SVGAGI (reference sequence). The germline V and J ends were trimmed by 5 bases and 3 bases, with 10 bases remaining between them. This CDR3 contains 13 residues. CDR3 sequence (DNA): TGTGCCAGCAGTAATGACCCTGACACTGAAGCTTTCTTT. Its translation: CASSNDPDTEAFF.

The CDR3 is CAWSTQGAHYNEQFF. For the CDR3, the DNA is TGTGCCTGGAGTACTCAGGGGGCACACTACAATGAGCAGTTCTTC. The chain couples TRBV30 to TRBJ2-1; TRBD1 matches 8 bases. With V trimmed by 2 bases and J by 3 bases, 6 bases remained unmatched. Germline values: CDR1 GTSNPN, CDR2 SVGIG (reference sequence). The CDR3 consists of 15 residues.

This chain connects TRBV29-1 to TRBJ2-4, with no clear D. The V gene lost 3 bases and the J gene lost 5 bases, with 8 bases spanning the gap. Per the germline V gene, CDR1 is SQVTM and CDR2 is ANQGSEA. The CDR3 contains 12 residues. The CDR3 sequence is CSVDDGQNIQYF. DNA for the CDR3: TGCAGCGTTGACGACGGCCAAAACATTCAGTACTTC.

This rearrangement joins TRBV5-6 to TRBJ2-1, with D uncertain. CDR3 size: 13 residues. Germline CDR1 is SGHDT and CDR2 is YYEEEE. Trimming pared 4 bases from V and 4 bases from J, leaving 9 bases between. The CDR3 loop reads CASSPPPYNEQFF. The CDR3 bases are TGTGCCAGCAGCCCCCCCCCGTACAATGAGCAGTTCTTC.

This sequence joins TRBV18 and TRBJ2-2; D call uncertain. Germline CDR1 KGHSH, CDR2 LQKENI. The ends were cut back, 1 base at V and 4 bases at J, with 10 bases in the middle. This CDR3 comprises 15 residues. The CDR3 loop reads CASSPRAEITGELFF. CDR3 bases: TGTGCCAGCTCACCACGGGCAGAGATCACCGGGGAGCTGTTTTTT. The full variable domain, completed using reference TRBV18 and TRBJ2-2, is NAGVMQNPRHLVRRRGQEARLRCSPMKGHSHVYWYRQLPEEGLKFMVYLQKENIIDESGMPKERFSAEFPKEGPSILRIQQVVRGDSAAYFCASSPRAEITGELFFGEGSRLTVL.

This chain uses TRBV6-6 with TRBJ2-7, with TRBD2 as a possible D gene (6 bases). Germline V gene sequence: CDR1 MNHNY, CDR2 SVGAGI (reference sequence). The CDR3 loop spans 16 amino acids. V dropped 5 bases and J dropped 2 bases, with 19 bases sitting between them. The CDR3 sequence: CASSQWEQEGPYEQYF. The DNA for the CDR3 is TGTGCCAGCAGTCAGTGGGAACAGGAGGGTCCCTACGAGCAGTACTTC.

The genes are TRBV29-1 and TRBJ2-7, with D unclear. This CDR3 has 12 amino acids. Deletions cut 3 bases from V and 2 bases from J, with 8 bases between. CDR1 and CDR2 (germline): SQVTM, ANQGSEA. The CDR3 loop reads CSVEGQTYEQYF. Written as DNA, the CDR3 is TGCAGCGTTGAGGGTCAGACCTACGAGCAGTACTTC.

For the CDR3, the DNA is TGTGCCAGCAGCTTAGAACAGCTCTCTGGAAACACCATATATTTT. It encodes CASSLEQLSGNTIYF. V usage is TRBV11-2 and J usage is TRBJ1-3; D uncertain. Germline V lookup: CDR1 SGHAT, CDR2 FQNNGV. Trimming took 0 bases from V and 0 from J, leaving 6 bases between them. CDR3 length: 15 residues.

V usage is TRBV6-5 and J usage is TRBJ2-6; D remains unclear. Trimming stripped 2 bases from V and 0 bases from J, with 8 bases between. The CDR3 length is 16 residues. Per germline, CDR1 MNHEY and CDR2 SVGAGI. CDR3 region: CASSYRLASGANVLTF. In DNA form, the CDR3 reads TGTGCCAGCAGTTACCGACTGGCCTCTGGGGCCAACGTCCTGACTTTC.

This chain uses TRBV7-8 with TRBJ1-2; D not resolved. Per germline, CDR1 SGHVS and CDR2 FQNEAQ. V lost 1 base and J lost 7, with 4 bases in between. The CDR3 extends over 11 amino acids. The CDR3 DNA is TGTGCCAGCAGCTTAGTTGGTGGCTACACCTTC. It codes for CASSLVGGYTF. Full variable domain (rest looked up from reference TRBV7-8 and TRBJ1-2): GAGVSQSPRYKVAKRGQDVALRCDPISGHVSLFWYQQALGQGPEFLTYFQNEAQLDKSGLPSDRFFAERPEGSVSTLKIQRTQQEDSAVYLCASSLVGGYTFGSGTRLTVV.

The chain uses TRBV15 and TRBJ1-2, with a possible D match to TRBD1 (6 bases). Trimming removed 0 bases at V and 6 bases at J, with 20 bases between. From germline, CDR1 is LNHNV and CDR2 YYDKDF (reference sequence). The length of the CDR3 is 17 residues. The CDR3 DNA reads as TGTGCCACCAGCAGAGATCCGACCGGGGAGGGGGTGGATGGCTACACCTTC. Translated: CATSRDPTGEGVDGYTF.

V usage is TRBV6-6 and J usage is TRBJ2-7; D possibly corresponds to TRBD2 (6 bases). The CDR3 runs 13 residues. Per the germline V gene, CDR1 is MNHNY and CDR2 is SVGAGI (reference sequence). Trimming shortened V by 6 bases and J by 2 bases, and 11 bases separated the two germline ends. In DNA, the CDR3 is TGTGCCAGCAGCCTAGCGCGGGCCTACGAGCAGTACTTC. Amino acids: CASSLARAYEQYF.

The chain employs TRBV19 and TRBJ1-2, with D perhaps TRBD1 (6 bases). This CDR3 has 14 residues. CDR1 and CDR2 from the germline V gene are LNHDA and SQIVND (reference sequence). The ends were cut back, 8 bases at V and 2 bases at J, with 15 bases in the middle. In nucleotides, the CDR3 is TGTGCCAGTTTTACGACAGGCGACAACTATGGCTACACCTTC. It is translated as CASFTTGDNYGYTF.

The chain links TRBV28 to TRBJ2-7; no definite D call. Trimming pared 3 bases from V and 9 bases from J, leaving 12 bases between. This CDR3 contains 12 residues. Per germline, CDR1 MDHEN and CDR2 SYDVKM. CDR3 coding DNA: TGTGCCAGCAGTTTGACGGAAGACGTGCAGTACTTC. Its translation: CASSLTEDVQYF.

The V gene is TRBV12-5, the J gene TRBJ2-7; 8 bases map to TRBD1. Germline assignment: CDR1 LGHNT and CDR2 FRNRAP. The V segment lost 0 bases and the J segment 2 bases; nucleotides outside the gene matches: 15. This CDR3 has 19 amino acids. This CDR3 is CASGLVLNLWDRTPYEQYF. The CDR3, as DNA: TGTGCTAGTGGTTTGGTACTTAATCTGTGGGACAGGACCCCCTACGAGCAGTACTTC.

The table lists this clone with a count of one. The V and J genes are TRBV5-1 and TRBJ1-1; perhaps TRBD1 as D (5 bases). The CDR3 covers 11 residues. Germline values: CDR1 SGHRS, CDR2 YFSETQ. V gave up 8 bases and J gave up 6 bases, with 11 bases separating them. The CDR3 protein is CARCGAPEAFF. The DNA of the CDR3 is TGCGCCAGGTGTGGGGCCCCTGAAGCTTTCTTT.

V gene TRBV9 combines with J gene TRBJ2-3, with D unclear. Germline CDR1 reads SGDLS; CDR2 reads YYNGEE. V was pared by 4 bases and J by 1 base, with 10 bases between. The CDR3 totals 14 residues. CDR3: CASSFRIGTDTQYF. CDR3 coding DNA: TGTGCCAGCAGCTTCCGGATCGGCACAGATACGCAGTATTTT. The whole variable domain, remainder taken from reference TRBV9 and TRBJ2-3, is DSGVTQTPKHLITATGQRVTLRCSPRSGDLSVYWYQQSLDQGLQFLIQYYNGEERAKGNILERFSAQQFPDLHSELNLSSLELGDSALYFCASSFRIGTDTQYFGPGTRLTVL.

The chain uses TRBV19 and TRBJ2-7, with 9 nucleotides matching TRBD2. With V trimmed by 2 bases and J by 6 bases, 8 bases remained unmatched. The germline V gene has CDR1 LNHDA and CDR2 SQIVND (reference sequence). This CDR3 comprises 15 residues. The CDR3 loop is CASSIRRGGTTEQYF. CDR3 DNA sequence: TGTGCCAGTAGTATAAGGCGGGGGGGCACTACCGAGCAGTACTTC.

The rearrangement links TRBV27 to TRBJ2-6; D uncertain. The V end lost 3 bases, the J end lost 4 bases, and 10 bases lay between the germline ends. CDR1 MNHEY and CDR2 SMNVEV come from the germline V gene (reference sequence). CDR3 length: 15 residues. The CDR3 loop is CASSFIGVGANVLTF. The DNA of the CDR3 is TGTGCCAGCAGTTTTATTGGGGTAGGGGCCAACGTCCTGACTTTC.

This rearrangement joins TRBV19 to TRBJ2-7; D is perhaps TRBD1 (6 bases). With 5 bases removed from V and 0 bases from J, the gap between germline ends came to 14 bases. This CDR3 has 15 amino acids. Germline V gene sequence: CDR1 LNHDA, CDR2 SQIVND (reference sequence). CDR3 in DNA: TGTGCCAGTAGTCCAGGGACACCGTACTCCTACGAGCAGTACTTC. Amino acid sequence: CASSPGTPYSYEQYF.

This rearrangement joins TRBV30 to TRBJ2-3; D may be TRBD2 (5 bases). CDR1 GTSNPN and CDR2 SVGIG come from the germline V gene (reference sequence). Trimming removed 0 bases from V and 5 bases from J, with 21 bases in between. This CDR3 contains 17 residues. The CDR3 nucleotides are TGTGCCTGGAGTGTGGCACGGGGTAGTCGAGGTAGAGATACGCAGTATTTT. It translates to CAWSVARGSRGRDTQYF.